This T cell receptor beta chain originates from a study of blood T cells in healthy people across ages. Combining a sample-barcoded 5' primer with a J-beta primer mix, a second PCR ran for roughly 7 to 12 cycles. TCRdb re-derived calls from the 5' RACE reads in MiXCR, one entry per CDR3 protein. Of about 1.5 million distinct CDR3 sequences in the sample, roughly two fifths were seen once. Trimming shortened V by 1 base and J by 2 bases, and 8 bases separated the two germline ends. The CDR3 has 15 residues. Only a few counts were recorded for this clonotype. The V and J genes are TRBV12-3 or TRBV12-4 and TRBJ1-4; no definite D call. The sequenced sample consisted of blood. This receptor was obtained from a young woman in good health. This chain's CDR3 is CASSLGDLTNEKLFF. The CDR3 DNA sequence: TGTGCCAGCAGTTTAGGGGATCTGACTAATGAAAAACTGTTTTTT.